The 21 T cell receptor beta chains reported below all come from one sample, sequenced in a study of Graves' ophthalmopathy and Graves' hyperthyroidism. Amplification from RNA transcripts yielded the TCR beta CDR3 regions. First-round RT-PCR used HTBI primers; second-round multiplex PCR followed. In TCRdb, the multiplex PCR reads were re-called with MiXCR into one record per CDR3 protein. The data hold some 380,000 distinct CDR3 sequences, with 15% to 19% observed a single time. The sample consisted of peripheral blood. The receptors originated from a woman younger than 35 with stable Graves' hyperthyroidism.

This clonotype was counted many times. The rearrangement joins TRBV12-3 or TRBV12-4 to TRBJ1-2, with D possibly being TRBD1 (5 bases). Trimming shortened V by 5 bases and J by 0 bases, and 13 bases separated the two germline ends. This CDR3 is 15 amino acids long. The CDR3 spells CASSTTPTANYGYTF. The DNA of the CDR3 is TGTGCCAGCAGTACGACACCGACAGCTAACTATGGCTACACCTTC.

Many counts were recorded for this clonotype. The rearrangement links TRBV6-2 or TRBV6-3 to TRBJ2-7; D uncertain. Trimming removed 0 bases at V and 2 bases at J, with 5 bases between. CDR1 and CDR2 (germline): MNHEY, SVGEGT. The CDR3 consists of 13 residues. CDR3 protein: CASSYSPTYEQYF. Written as DNA, the CDR3 is TGTGCCAGCAGTTACTCGCCCACCTACGAGCAGTACTTC.

The rearrangement uses TRBV6-5 and TRBJ1-1, with D possibly matching TRBD1 (6 bases). V dropped 1 base and J dropped 8 bases, with 14 bases sitting between them. The CDR3 loop spans 14 amino acids. In germline, CDR1 is MNHEY, CDR2 SVGAGI. The CDR3 region has the DNA TGTGCCAGCAGTTACTTAGAAACAGGGCGAGAAGCTTTCTTT. As protein: CASSYLETGREAFF.

As regards this clonotype: Lacking the conserved final phenylalanine or tryptophan, this CDR3 likely reflects a read error. The chain joins TRBV6-1 to TRBJ2-2; the match to TRBD1 covers 11 bases. The CDR3 loop spans 14 amino acids. The junction had 4 bases not matched to a gene; V was cut back by 8 bases and J by 5 bases. Germline CDR1 is MNHNS and CDR2 is SASEGT. The CDR3 sequence is CASAGTGGTGELFL. As DNA, the CDR3 is TGTGCCAGCGCCGGGACAGGGGGAACCGGGGAGCTGTTTCTT.

This clonotype has a count of ten or more. The rearrangement joins TRBV19 to TRBJ1-1; D possibly corresponds to TRBD1 (5 bases). Per the germline V gene, CDR1 is LNHDA and CDR2 is SQIVND (reference sequence). V lost 11 bases and J lost 0, with 28 bases in between. This CDR3 comprises 18 residues. DNA for the CDR3: TGTGCCGCGAGTAGAGGGTTGGAAAACAGGAGTCTGAACACTGAAGCTTTCTTT. Encoded protein: CAASRGLENRSLNTEAFF. The complete variable domain, with remaining parts taken from reference TRBV19 and TRBJ1-1, reads DGGITQSPKYLFRKEGQNVTLSCEQNLNHDAMYWYRQDPGQGLRLIYYSQIVNDFQKGDIAEGYSVSREKKESFPLTVTSAQKNPTAFYLCAASRGLENRSLNTEAFFGQGTRLTVV.

This clonotype has ten or more counts. The gene calls are TRBV7-3 and TRBJ1-6; a weak D match, TRBD1 (6 bases). The germline V gene encodes CDR1 SGHTA and CDR2 FQGTGA. CDR3 length: 15 residues. V was trimmed by 4 bases and J by 5 bases, leaving 12 bases between them. CDR3 region: CASSSTGQDNSPLHF. The CDR3 DNA reads TGTGCCAGCAGCTCCACGGGACAAGATAATTCACCCCTCCACTTT.

With respect to this clonotype: A much larger clone differs by one base, so this may be a read error. V and J are TRBV2 and TRBJ2-4, with no clear D. Germline V gene lookup returns CDR1 SNHLY and CDR2 FYNNEI. The CDR3 sequence is 15 residues long. The CDR3 DNA sequence: TGTGCCAGCAGTGAAGCCCAGGTAGCCAAAAACATTAAGTACTTC. Its translation is CASSEAQVAKNIKYF.

The chain combines TRBV28 with TRBJ1-5; the D is unclear. The germline CDR1 and CDR2 sequences are MDHEN and SYDVKM. With 0 bases removed from V and 7 bases from J, the gap between germline ends came to 7 bases. The CDR3 has 13 amino acids. CDR3 nucleotide sequence: TGTGCCAGCAGTTTATGGTGGGTCCAGCCCCAGCATTTT. Translation: CASSLWWVQPQHF.

At least ten counts were recorded for this clonotype. The CDR3 sequence is CARSGEQYF. The DNA of the CDR3 is TGTGCCAGATCGGGCGAGCAGTACTTC. This chain uses TRBV6-1 with TRBJ2-7, with D hard to call. Trimming cost V 9 bases and J 6 bases, with 6 bases left between them. The CDR3 runs to 9 residues. Germline V gene lookup returns CDR1 MNHNS and CDR2 SASEGT.

This clonotype showed up many times. The chain combines TRBV24-1 with TRBJ1-2; tentatively, D is TRBD1 (5 bases). CDR3 length equals 13 residues. Trimming stripped 7 bases from V and 4 bases from J, with 12 bases between. Germline CDR1 reads KGHDR; CDR2 reads SFDVKD. This CDR3 reads CATRGDNSYGYTF. The CDR3 nucleotides read TGTGCCACCAGGGGGGATAACAGCTATGGCTACACCTTC.

This clonotype was found a few times. The V call is TRBV11-1, the J call TRBJ1-2; 9 bases agree with TRBD1. Trimming cost V 6 bases and J 2 bases; bases outside gene matches: 19. This CDR3 spans 19 amino acids. Germline V gives CDR1 SGHAT, CDR2 FQDESV (reference sequence). As DNA, the CDR3 is TGTGCCAGCAGTCTAGGCGGGACGGTAACAGGGGGCGCAAACTATGGCTACACCTTC. Its protein is CASSLGGTVTGGANYGYTF.

This clonotype was seen repeatedly, ten times or more. This chain uses TRBV11-2 with TRBJ2-5; the D is unclear. V shed 2 bases and J shed 1 base, with 8 bases lying between them. Germline-derived CDR1 and CDR2 are SGHAT and FQNNGV. The CDR3 spans 14 residues. The chain's CDR3 is CASSLSAGQETQYF. CDR3 in DNA: TGTGCCAGCAGCTTATCTGCCGGCCAAGAGACCCAGTACTTC.

The genes are TRBV7-2 and TRBJ2-7; D not certain. This CDR3 region has 14 residues. Trimming took 5 bases from V and 2 from J, leaving 13 bases between them. Looked up from germline, CDR1 is SGHTA and CDR2 is FQGNSA. In DNA form, the CDR3 reads TGTGCCAGCAGCCCGGAACAGCCACCCTACGAGCAGTACTTC. Amino acids: CASSPEQPPYEQYF. Together with reference TRBV7-2 and TRBJ2-7, the CDR3 gives the full variable domain: GAGVSQSPSNKVTEKGKDVELRCDPISGHTALYWYRQSLGQGLEFLIYFQGNSAPDKSGLPSDRFSAERTGGSVSTLTIQRTQQEDSAVYLCASSPEQPPYEQYFGPGTRLTVT.

The V and J genes are TRBV6-2 or TRBV6-3 and TRBJ1-1, with TRBD1 matching 7 bases. This CDR3 comprises 13 residues. Per germline, CDR1 MNHEY and CDR2 SVGEGT. The V segment lost 4 bases and the J segment 11 bases; nucleotides outside the gene matches: 10. The DNA for the CDR3 is TGTGCCAGCAGTTCCCTTTTACAGGGGAAGGCTTTCTTT. Its protein is CASSSLLQGKAFF.

This clonotype was observed at least ten times. This chain joins TRBV27 and TRBJ1-2; TRBD1 agrees at 9 bases. J was trimmed by 8 bases and V by 5 bases; bases with no gene match: 12. The germline gives CDR1 MNHEY, CDR2 SMNVEV (reference sequence). The CDR3 covers 15 residues. The CDR3 is CASSPGQGAFRGYTF. CDR3 DNA: TGTGCCAGCAGTCCGGGACAGGGTGCCTTTAGGGGCTACACCTTC.

The chain joins TRBV6-1 to TRBJ2-5; possibly TRBD2 for D (7 bases). Trimming left V 6 bases short and J 4 bases short, with 15 bases between. The CDR3 is 14 residues long. The germline CDR1 and CDR2 sequences are MNHNS and SASEGT. Here the CDR3 DNA reads TGTGCCAGCAGAAGGGGAGGGGGGGTAGAGACCCAGTACTTC. Residues: CASRRGGGVETQYF.

This clonotype was counted at least ten times. The chain recombines TRBV2 with TRBJ2-7, with D tentatively TRBD1 (5 bases). Germline V gene lookup returns CDR1 SNHLY and CDR2 FYNNEI. The germline V and J ends were trimmed by 2 bases and 5 bases, with 16 bases remaining between them. The CDR3 spans 15 residues. CDR3 protein: CASSEWPGIRDEQYF. CDR3 DNA: TGTGCCAGCAGTGAATGGCCAGGGATTCGTGACGAGCAGTACTTC.

In this sample, this clonotype turned up many times. The J gene is TRBJ1-2, the V gene TRBV6-1, with 7 bases matching TRBD1. Trimming took 4 bases from V and 3 from J; bases not matched to a gene: 11. Germline V gene sequence: CDR1 MNHNS, CDR2 SASEGT. This CDR3 comprises 16 residues. CDR3 region: CASSGGQLIGDYGYTF. The CDR3 nucleotides are TGTGCCAGCAGTGGGGGACAGCTAATAGGGGACTATGGCTACACCTTC.

V usage is TRBV6-2 or TRBV6-3 and J usage is TRBJ2-5, with TRBD2 matching 7 bases. The CDR3 sequence is 17 residues long. Germline V lookup: CDR1 MNHEY, CDR2 SVGEGT. V shed 5 bases, J shed 1 base, and the junction held 13 bases outside the gene matches. Here the CDR3 reads CASSRLGVGGFQETQYF. In nucleotides, the CDR3 is TGTGCCAGCAGTAGGTTGGGGGTGGGGGGGTTCCAAGAGACCCAGTACTTC.

This chain connects TRBV18 to TRBJ1-6; D is unclear. V was clipped by 0 bases and J by 7 bases, with 7 bases between them. Germline V lookup: CDR1 KGHSH, CDR2 LQKENI. This CDR3 contains 14 residues. CDR3 loop: CASSPPDPNSPLHF. CDR3 in DNA: TGTGCCAGCTCACCACCAGACCCCAATTCACCCCTCCACTTT.

This clonotype has ten or more counts. The rearrangement joins TRBV6-2 or TRBV6-3 to TRBJ1-2; 10 nucleotides align to TRBD1. Germline V CDR1 and CDR2: MNHEY, SVGEGT. J gave up 7 bases and V 6 bases, and 11 bases lay outside the gene matches. The CDR3 length is 15 residues. The CDR3 DNA reads as TGTGCCAGCAGGGTCTCCGGACAGGGGGTCTCTGGCTACACCTTC. Translated, it gives CASRVSGQGVSGYTF.